What follows are 29 T cell receptor beta chains derived from one specimen sequenced in a study of PD-L1 blockade in urothelial cancer. The time point was: pretreatment peripheral blood. The method was immunoSEQ multiplex PCR; TCRdb's version includes in-frame clones alone and lacks a portion of them. The table includes around 100,000 clones, around 89% detected once. Sequenced material: PBMCs, taken around atezolizumab (anti-PD-L1) treatment. The receptors stem from a man aged 60 to 69 with urothelial cancer.

This rearrangement joins TRBV29-1 to TRBJ2-1; 7 nucleotides line up with TRBD2. Germline V gives CDR1 SQVTM, CDR2 ANQGSEA. This CDR3 region has 15 residues. The junction had 8 bases not matched to a gene; V was cut back by 6 bases and J by 0 bases. CDR3 sequence (DNA): TGCAGCGTCTCTAGCGGCCCGAGCTCCTACAATGAGCAGTTCTTC. Its protein is CSVSSGPSSYNEQFF.

The chain links TRBV4-3 to TRBJ2-1; 13 nucleotides agree with TRBD2. Trimming at V came to 0 bases and at J to 6 bases, leaving 2 bases not matched to a gene. The CDR3 extends over 16 amino acids. Germline CDR1 is LGHNA and CDR2 is YSLEER. The CDR3 DNA reads TGCGCCAGCAGCCAAGATCGACTAGCGGGAGGCAATGAGCAGTTCTTC. It encodes CASSQDRLAGGNEQFF.

The rearrangement links TRBV5-1 to TRBJ2-1, with D maybe TRBD2 (5 bases). Trimming removed 4 bases from V and 0 bases from J, with 8 bases in between. The germline V gene encodes CDR1 SGHRS and CDR2 YFSETQ. This CDR3 region has 14 residues. CDR3 sequence (DNA): TGCGCCAGCAGCGGAGGAAGCTCCTACAATGAGCAGTTCTTC. Translating gives CASSGGSSYNEQFF.

This chain links TRBV4-3 with TRBJ2-7; the match to TRBD2 covers 12 bases. CDR3 length equals 19 residues. The V gene's germline CDR1 is LGHNA and CDR2 YSLEER. Germline trimming cut 0 bases from V and 0 bases from J; bases unmatched to any gene: 9. CDR3 in amino acids: CASSQDWGLAGTGSYEQYF. The CDR3 DNA sequence: TGCGCCAGCAGCCAAGATTGGGGACTAGCGGGTACGGGCTCCTACGAGCAGTACTTC.

This chain connects TRBV10-1 to TRBJ2-5, with D unclear. Germline CDR1 reads WNHNN; CDR2 reads SYGVQD (reference sequence). The CDR3 totals 13 residues. The V end lost 4 bases, the J end lost 7 bases, and 13 bases lay between the germline ends. The CDR3: CASSGPSEWTQYF. CDR3 sequence (DNA): TGCGCCAGCAGTGGCCCCAGCGAATGGACCCAGTACTTC.

V and J are TRBV18 and TRBJ1-3; 8 nucleotides agree with TRBD1. Germline CDR1 is KGHSH and CDR2 is LQKENI. The CDR3 spans 13 residues. The V gene end was trimmed by 3 bases and the J gene end by 7 bases; junction bases not matched to a gene: 2. The CDR3 is CASSPDRANTIYF. The CDR3 nucleotides are TGTGCCAGCTCACCGGACAGGGCTAACACCATATATTTT.

This clone was recorded once. The chain is built from TRBV5-4 and TRBJ2-7, with D possibly TRBD2 on 5 matching bases. V lost 4 bases and J 3 bases, leaving 17 bases between the germline ends. The germline V gene has CDR1 SGHNT and CDR2 YYREEE (reference sequence). The CDR3 is made up of 15 amino acids. In DNA, the CDR3 is TGTGCCAGCAGCCCTAAGTCCGGGATGAGCTACGAGCAGTACTTC. It translates to CASSPKSGMSYEQYF.

This chain links TRBV19 with TRBJ1-1, with D perhaps matching TRBD1 (6 bases). Germline lookup yields CDR1 LNHDA and CDR2 SQIVND (reference sequence). The CDR3 loop spans 14 amino acids. V gave up 6 bases and J gave up 0 bases, with 11 bases separating them. CDR3 residues: CASRVDRLNTEAFF. CDR3 in DNA: TGTGCCAGTAGGGTGGACAGATTGAACACTGAAGCTTTCTTT. The variable domain in full, completed from reference TRBV19 and TRBJ1-1, reads DGGITQSPKYLFRKEGQNVTLSCEQNLNHDAMYWYRQDPGQGLRLIYYSQIVNDFQKGDIAEGYSVSREKKESFPLTVTSAQKNPTAFYLCASRVDRLNTEAFFGQGTRLTVV.

This chain uses TRBV28 with TRBJ2-2; 10 bases fit TRBD1. After removal of 6 bases from V and 4 bases from J, the junction contained 2 bases not matched to a gene. The CDR3 runs to 14 residues. Germline CDR1 is MDHEN and CDR2 is SYDVKM. The CDR3: CASRGQGGTGELFF. In DNA form, the CDR3 reads TGTGCCAGCAGAGGACAGGGGGGCACCGGGGAGCTGTTTTTT.

The chain links TRBV4-2 to TRBJ2-5; D may be TRBD2 (8 bases). V lost 0 bases and J 4 bases, leaving 21 bases between the germline ends. From germline, CDR1 is LGHNA and CDR2 YNFKEQ. The CDR3 has 18 residues. CDR3 region: CASSQEWSGGGRAETQYF. The CDR3 DNA reads as TGTGCCAGCAGCCAAGAATGGTCGGGAGGGGGCAGGGCAGAGACCCAGTACTTC.

The chain links TRBV30 to TRBJ1-2; 8 bases map to TRBD1. V lost 5 bases, J lost 6 bases, and 8 bases stayed unmatched. CDR1 is GTSNPN and CDR2 is SVGIG in the germline V gene (reference sequence). The CDR3 is 13 amino acids. The CDR3 region has the DNA TGTGCCTGGCAGACAGGGGAATTTAATGGCTACACCTTC. It yields the protein CAWQTGEFNGYTF.

V gene TRBV30 combines with J gene TRBJ2-7; 7 positions agree with TRBD1. Germline V gives CDR1 GTSNPN, CDR2 SVGIG (reference sequence). Trimming at V came to 1 base and at J to 2 bases, leaving 5 bases not matched to a gene. The length of the CDR3 is 14 residues. The CDR3 nucleotides are TGTGCCTGGAGTGGACAGGGTAAAACCTACGAGCAGTACTTC. This gives the protein CAWSGQGKTYEQYF.

The chain carries TRBV6-1 and TRBJ1-6; TRBD1 matches 8 bases. V dropped 5 bases and J dropped 9; count of bases not matched to a gene: 9. This CDR3 spans 15 amino acids. Germline V gene sequence: CDR1 MNHNS, CDR2 SASEGT. CDR3 sequence: CASSPPGQVASPLHF. The CDR3 DNA follows: TGTGCCAGCAGTCCCCCGGGACAGGTCGCTTCACCCCTCCACTTT.

The rearrangement links TRBV19 to TRBJ1-5; unclear D gene. V shed 4 bases and J shed 7 bases, with 11 bases lying between them. Germline V gene data show CDR1 as LNHDA and CDR2 as SQIVND (reference sequence). The CDR3 is made up of 13 amino acids. The CDR3 DNA follows: TGTGCCAGTAGTACCTCTGTCAGGCAGCCCCAGCATTTT. It specifies CASSTSVRQPQHF.

The chain has TRBV5-1 and TRBJ2-1, with unresolved D. Germline CDR1 and CDR2: SGHRS and YFSETQ. Trimming stripped 2 bases from V and 0 bases from J, with 9 bases between. The CDR3 totals 15 residues. The DNA of the CDR3 is TGCGCCAGCAGCTTAGACACGAGCTCCTACAATGAGCAGTTCTTC. It codes for CASSLDTSSYNEQFF.

The chain combines TRBV7-2 with TRBJ2-2; 10 nucleotides align to TRBD2. The CDR3 is 17 residues long. Trimming removed 1 base from V and 3 bases from J; junction bases left unmatched: 5. The V gene's germline CDR1 is SGHTA and CDR2 FQGNSA. Here the CDR3 reads CASSLVASGRDTGELFF. Written as DNA, the CDR3 is TGTGCCAGCAGCTTAGTTGCCAGCGGGAGGGACACCGGGGAGCTGTTTTTT.

The CDR3 DNA follows: TGTGCCAGCAGCTTACAGGGAGGTCGGGAGACCCAGTACTTC. It encodes CASSLQGGRETQYF. The chain couples TRBV7-2 to TRBJ2-5, with D possibly matching TRBD2 (6 bases). Germline CDR1 is SGHTA and CDR2 is FQGNSA. V lost 2 bases, J lost 5 bases, and 12 bases lay in between. There are 14 residues in the CDR3.

This clone was counted a few times. The chain couples TRBV6-1 to TRBJ1-6; D is unresolved. The CDR3 runs 14 residues. The germline gives CDR1 MNHNS, CDR2 SASEGT. Trimming cost V 2 bases and J 7 bases, with 9 bases left between them. CDR3 loop: CASSEQTGNSPLHF. The CDR3 bases are TGTGCCAGCAGTGAACAGACGGGGAATTCACCCCTCCACTTT.

The rearrangement uses TRBV4-2 and TRBJ2-5, with a tentative D call TRBD2 (6 bases). V was pared by 0 bases and J by 1 base, with 12 bases between. Per the germline V gene, CDR1 is LGHNA and CDR2 is YNFKEQ. This CDR3 has 16 amino acids. The CDR3 region is CASSQELAAAQETQYF. The CDR3 DNA sequence: TGTGCCAGCAGCCAAGAGTTAGCGGCTGCCCAAGAGACCCAGTACTTC.

J is TRBJ2-3 and V is TRBV5-1, with TRBD2 identical over 7 bases. Germline assignment: CDR1 SGHRS and CDR2 YFSETQ. This CDR3 contains 16 residues. V lost 0 bases to trimming and J lost 2 bases; unmatched junction nucleotides: 6. The CDR3 loop reads CASSLAASGSTDTQYF. The DNA for the CDR3 is TGCGCCAGCAGCTTGGCCGCTAGCGGATCCACAGATACGCAGTATTTT.

The chain links TRBV6-1 to TRBJ2-4, with TRBD2 as a possible D gene (5 bases). Trimming stripped 3 bases from V and 0 bases from J, with 9 bases between. This CDR3 contains 15 residues. Germline V gene data show CDR1 as MNHNS and CDR2 as SASEGT. The CDR3 DNA is TGTGCCAGCAGTGATTCCGGGGTAGCCAAAAACATTCAGTACTTC. Encoded protein: CASSDSGVAKNIQYF.

This rearrangement joins TRBV2 to TRBJ2-1; 11 bases agree with TRBD2. The trim removed 1 base at V and 6 bases at J, leaving 5 bases unmatched. Germline values: CDR1 SNHLY, CDR2 FYNNEI. The CDR3 sequence is 16 residues long. The CDR3 here is CASSEGLAGGSNEQFF. The CDR3 DNA is TGTGCCAGCAGTGAAGGGCTAGCGGGAGGTAGCAATGAGCAGTTCTTC.

J is TRBJ1-3 and V is TRBV4-3, with D unclear. V lost 0 bases and J lost 0, with 9 bases in between. Germline lookup yields CDR1 LGHNA and CDR2 YSLEER. The CDR3 covers 16 residues. The CDR3 DNA reads TGCGCCAGCAGCCAAGATCCAGTCGACTCTGGAAACACCATATATTTT. Protein: CASSQDPVDSGNTIYF.

This chain uses TRBV5-1 with TRBJ2-3; weak D call: TRBD1 (5 bases). Per the germline V gene, CDR1 is SGHRS and CDR2 is YFSETQ. The CDR3 consists of 14 residues. V lost 2 bases and J 3 bases, leaving 10 bases between the germline ends. The CDR3 DNA reads as TGCGCCAGCAGCTTCATCCCAGGGACAGATACGCAGTATTTT. Amino acid sequence: CASSFIPGTDTQYF.

The J gene is TRBJ2-7, the V gene TRBV6-1; TRBD2 might be the D (5 bases). CDR3 size: 11 residues. Germline CDR1 MNHNS, CDR2 SASEGT. Trimming removed 6 bases from V and 5 bases from J, with 8 bases in between. Here the CDR3 DNA reads TGTGCCAGCAGCCGGGAAAACGAGCAGTACTTC. Translating it yields CASSRENEQYF.

The chain carries TRBV18 and TRBJ2-3; D might be TRBD2 (6 bases). With 4 bases removed from V and 2 bases from J, the gap between germline ends came to 19 bases. The CDR3 covers 17 residues. Germline V lookup: CDR1 KGHSH, CDR2 LQKENI. The CDR3 DNA reads TGTGCCAGCTCACTTAAAATCCACCGGGGGAACACAGATACGCAGTATTTT. The encoded protein is CASSLKIHRGNTDTQYF.

The chain recombines TRBV5-4 with TRBJ1-6; possibly TRBD1 for D (6 bases). This CDR3 comprises 14 residues. The ends were cut back, 5 bases at V and 4 bases at J, with 10 bases in the middle. CDR1 is SGHNT and CDR2 is YYREEE in the germline V gene (reference sequence). Here the CDR3 reads CASSLQGYNSPLHF. DNA of the CDR3: TGTGCCAGCAGTCTGCAGGGGTATAATTCACCCCTCCACTTT.

The CDR3 sequence is CASSVGTSGLFNEQFF. CDR3 DNA sequence: TGTGCCAGCAGCGTGGGGACTAGCGGGTTATTCAATGAGCAGTTCTTC. The chain recombines TRBV9 with TRBJ2-1, with 12 bases matching TRBD2. Trimming at V came to 2 bases and at J to 6 bases, leaving 6 bases not matched to a gene. Per germline, CDR1 SGDLS and CDR2 YYNGEE. The CDR3 sequence is 16 residues long.

This clone was recorded once. The CDR3 DNA reads TGCAGCGTTGTTGTTGCGGGGGTAAACACCGGGGAGCTGTTTTTT. It yields the protein CSVVVAGVNTGELFF. The rearrangement joins TRBV29-1 to TRBJ2-2, with 7 bases aligning to TRBD2. V was clipped by 4 bases and J by 2 bases; unmatched bases: 7. CDR1 is SQVTM and CDR2 is ANQGSEA in the germline V gene. The CDR3 is 15 amino acids.